The 2 T cell receptor beta chains below all came from one sample that was sequenced in a study of shared clonotypes between healthy human individuals. TCRdb's copy holds only in-frame clones and misses some; the assay was immunoSEQ multiplex PCR. The sample lists about 2,100,000 clones, under 95% occurring once. Naive CD8 cells were CD45RO-negative, positively selected for CCR7, excluding terminally differentiated effector memory CD45RA+ cells. Sequencing was carried out using naive CD8+ T cells from PBMCs. All receptors derive from a man younger than 35 in good health. Some clones in this sample may be carry-over from other donors' samples.

The chain links TRBV30 to TRBJ1-6; D perhaps matches TRBD1 (6 bases). Per the germline V gene, CDR1 is GTSNPN and CDR2 is SVGIG (reference sequence). The CDR3 covers 15 residues. The ends were cut back, 4 bases at V and 10 bases at J, with 20 bases in the middle. The CDR3 DNA reads TGTGCCTGGACGGCACCTGGACAGTTCGGGTCACCCCTCCACTTT. As protein: CAWTAPGQFGSPLHF.

About this clone: The sample contains more than one DNA sequence encoding this CDR3. The chain employs TRBV5-5 and TRBJ2-7, with unresolved D. The CDR3 is made up of 13 amino acids. V was clipped by 1 base and J by 2 bases, with 7 bases between them. Germline V lookup: CDR1 SGHKS, CDR2 YYEKEE (reference sequence). CDR3 bases: TGTGCCAGCAGCTTGAGGCAGACCTACGAGCAGTACTTC. Encoded protein: CASSLRQTYEQYF. Variable domain in full (rest from reference TRBV5-5 and TRBJ2-7): DAGVTQSPTHLIKTRGQQVTLRCSPISGHKSVSWYQQVLGQGPQFIFQYYEKEERGRGNFPDRFSARQFPNYSSELNVNALLLGDSALYLCASSLRQTYEQYFGPGTRLTVT.